The T cell receptor (beta chain) described here comes from a study of control samples from healthy donors and cancer patients. TCRdb's table, derived via immunoSEQ multiplex PCR, lists solely in-frame clones and lacks some. The sample includes approximately 49,000 clones, approximately 89% seen only once; the top ten take roughly 1.5%. This CDR3 has 13 amino acids. Germline trimming cut 10 bases from V and 4 bases from J; bases unmatched to any gene: 3. Per the germline V gene, CDR1 is ENHRY and CDR2 is SYGVKD. The sample taken for sequencing was PBMCs. The chain joins TRBV10-3 to TRBJ2-3; the match to TRBD2 covers 12 bases. This receptor was obtained from a man in his forties or fifties with colorectal cancer. In DNA form, the CDR3 reads TGTGCCACCTCTAGCGGGAGGGCAGATACGCAGTATTTT. Its protein product is CATSSGRADTQYF.